The TCR beta chain described here comes from a study of cytomegalovirus exposure and HLA in healthy donors. General study results and limits: HLA allele associations emerged for around 16,000 TCR beta sequences in a later analysis, at 0.05 false discovery rate. The study recorded about 150 TCR beta chains that were cytomegalovirus-associated. Previously analyzed data showed that most TCR beta V segments were productive at a frequency of about 87% or about 30%. In a later analysis, a missense DCLRE1C variant was linked to TCR beta V- and J-gene trimming.

The primer mix had 60 Vbeta and 13 Jbeta primers. The table came from immunoSEQ multiplex PCR; TCRdb's copy has only in-frame clones and leaves some out. The repertoire consists of some 150,000 clones, with approximately 67% occurring once and the leading ten covering around 2.9%. V gave up 6 bases and J gave up 5 bases, with 14 bases separating them. The CDR3 spans 14 residues. Per germline, CDR1 MNHNS and CDR2 SASEGT. As regards this clone: The target antigen is unknown.

The chain has TRBV6-1 and TRBJ2-1, with D possibly being TRBD1 (6 bases). The sample taken for sequencing was PBMCs. This clonotype was sampled from a man aged 40-55 years in good health and CMV-seronegative. CDR3 region: CASRRGNEDNEQFF. CDR3 coding DNA: TGTGCCAGCAGGAGGGGGAACGAAGACAATGAGCAGTTCTTC.